The 30 T cell receptor beta chains below were found in one sample sequenced in a study of blood T cell repertoires in COVID-19. Some clones are missing from TCRdb's copy, which holds only in-frame ones; the method was immunoSEQ multiplex PCR. The sample consists of 170,000 or so clones, roughly 80% of them appearing once. Sequenced material: peripheral blood. The receptor set was obtained from a woman in her seventies with COVID-19, enrolled during active disease.

Here the CDR3 DNA reads TGTGCCAGCAGCTTTGGACTAGCCAAGCAGACCCAGTACTTC. It specifies CASSFGLAKQTQYF. This sequence joins TRBV5-8 and TRBJ2-5, with 8 bases that match TRBD2. Germline V gene sequence: CDR1 SGHTS, CDR2 YDEGEE. This CDR3 is built from 14 residues. V shed 2 bases, J shed 6 bases, and the junction held 6 bases outside the gene matches.

Here the CDR3 reads CASSIAGGFSGELFF. The CDR3 DNA reads as TGTGCCAGTAGTATAGCAGGGGGGTTTTCCGGGGAGCTGTTTTTT. The chain has TRBV19 and TRBJ2-2; D is possibly TRBD1 (7 bases). This CDR3 region has 15 residues. V dropped 1 base and J dropped 6 bases, with 12 bases sitting between them. Germline V gene lookup returns CDR1 LNHDA and CDR2 SQIVND (reference sequence). Using reference TRBV19 and TRBJ2-2 for the parts outside the CDR3, the full variable domain is DGGITQSPKYLFRKEGQNVTLSCEQNLNHDAMYWYRQDPGQGLRLIYYSQIVNDFQKGDIAEGYSVSREKKESFPLTVTSAQKNPTAFYLCASSIAGGFSGELFFGEGSRLTVL.

CDR3 loop: CASREETQYF. Written as DNA, the CDR3 is TGTGCCAGCCGCGAAGAGACCCAGTACTTC. The chain couples TRBV6-5 to TRBJ2-5; D unresolved. Germline CDR1 and CDR2: MNHEY and SVGAGI. The germline V and J ends were trimmed by 8 bases and 3 bases, with 4 bases remaining between them. This CDR3 is built from 10 residues.

This clone was counted between two and nine times. The CDR3, as DNA: TGCAGTGCTAGTGGCGCTAACTATGAAGCTTTCTTT. Translation gives CSASGANYEAFF. This sequence joins TRBV20-1 and TRBJ1-1; D call uncertain. The CDR3 runs 12 residues. Per the germline V gene, CDR1 is DFQATT and CDR2 is SNEGSKA (reference sequence). Trimming took off 3 bases at V and 7 bases at J, with 12 bases between the two ends.

This clone was detected once. The gene calls are TRBV15 and TRBJ2-5, with TRBD1 identical over 7 bases. Germline loops: CDR1 LNHNV, CDR2 YYDKDF (reference sequence). Trimming took 4 bases from V and 5 from J; bases not matched to a gene: 7. The CDR3 consists of 14 residues. Here the CDR3 DNA reads TGTGCCACCAGCAATACAGGGGCAGGGGAGACCCAGTACTTC. Translating it yields CATSNTGAGETQYF.

The V and J genes are TRBV3-1 (or the pseudogene TRBV3-2) and TRBJ2-5, with 12 bases fitting TRBD2. The CDR3 spans 18 residues. Germline assignment: CDR1 LGHDT and CDR2 YNNKEL (reference sequence). J gave up 5 bases and V 4 bases, and 14 bases lay outside the gene matches. The CDR3 sequence is CASSLGLTSGSAGETQYF. DNA for the CDR3: TGTGCCAGCAGCCTCGGGTTGACTAGCGGGAGTGCGGGTGAGACCCAGTACTTC.

The V call is TRBV7-9, the J call TRBJ1-1; TRBD1 matches at 11 bases. This CDR3 has 15 amino acids. V lost 5 bases, J lost 3 bases, and 5 bases stayed unmatched. Germline V gene sequence: CDR1 SEHNR, CDR2 FQNEAQ (reference sequence). CDR3 DNA: TGTGCCAGCAGCCGGACAGGGGGCGCGTACACTGAAGCTTTCTTT. Translated, it gives CASSRTGGAYTEAFF.

V and J are TRBV7-9 and TRBJ2-2; 7 nucleotides align to TRBD2. The V gene end was trimmed by 5 bases and the J gene end by 3 bases; junction bases not matched to a gene: 9. Germline V gene data show CDR1 as SEHNR and CDR2 as FQNEAQ (reference sequence). CDR3 length equals 16 residues. The CDR3 protein is CASSPIGTTHTGELFF. For the CDR3, the DNA is TGTGCCAGCAGCCCAATCGGGACTACCCACACCGGGGAGCTGTTTTTT.

This clone has only one observation. V gene TRBV6-4 combines with J gene TRBJ2-1, with 10 nucleotides matching TRBD2. This CDR3 comprises 17 residues. Trimming took 2 bases from V and 8 from J; bases not matched to a gene: 12. The germline gives CDR1 MRHNA, CDR2 SNTAGT. The CDR3 region is CASSDRSSGSRVDEQFF. The CDR3 DNA follows: TGTGCCAGCAGTGACCGGTCTAGCGGGAGTCGGGTAGATGAGCAGTTCTTC.

The gene calls are TRBV7-9 and TRBJ2-3, with 7 bases matching TRBD1. The CDR3 spans 15 residues. V shed 5 bases and J 0 bases; nucleotides not matched to a gene: 5. From germline, CDR1 is SEHNR and CDR2 FQNEAQ (reference sequence). The chain's CDR3 is CASSTDRASTDTQYF. The CDR3 DNA is TGTGCCAGCAGCACCGACAGGGCAAGCACAGATACGCAGTATTTT.

The V gene is TRBV5-1, the J gene TRBJ1-1, with no clear D. Trimming stripped 2 bases from V and 4 bases from J, with 9 bases between. Germline CDR1 SGHRS, CDR2 YFSETQ. The CDR3 is made up of 13 amino acids. DNA of the CDR3: TGCGCCAGCAGCTTTACAACCAGCACTGAAGCTTTCTTT. Translated: CASSFTTSTEAFF.

This rearrangement joins TRBV4-1 to TRBJ2-1, with 8 bases fitting TRBD2. Germline CDR1 and CDR2: MGHRA and YSYEKL. CDR3 length equals 16 residues. J gave up 8 bases and V 6 bases, and 15 bases lay outside the gene matches. DNA of the CDR3: TGCGCCAGCAGACTCACCCTAGCGGGTAGTGGGGATGAGCAGTTCTTC. It yields the protein CASRLTLAGSGDEQFF.

V is TRBV7-2 and J is TRBJ2-7; 9 bases map to TRBD2. Germline V gives CDR1 SGHTA, CDR2 FQGNSA. Trimming removed 2 bases from V and 3 bases from J; junction bases left unmatched: 5. The CDR3 sequence is 15 residues long. The chain's CDR3 is CASSLFAGGDYEQYF. The CDR3 bases are TGTGCCAGCAGCTTATTCGCGGGAGGGGACTACGAGCAGTACTTC.

The V call is TRBV30, the J call TRBJ2-5; D not resolved. CDR1 GTSNPN and CDR2 SVGIG come from the germline V gene (reference sequence). CDR3 length: 13 residues. The V gene lost 1 base and the J gene lost 2 bases, with 8 bases spanning the gap. In DNA, the CDR3 is TGTGCCTGGAGTGCACAGTTACAAGAGACCCAGTACTTC. Amino acid sequence: CAWSAQLQETQYF.

The chain couples TRBV9 to TRBJ2-1; D may be TRBD2 (6 bases). The CDR3 has 15 residues. Germline CDR1 SGDLS, CDR2 YYNGEE. Trimming removed 3 bases from V and 4 bases from J, with 14 bases in between. Here the CDR3 reads CASSASGEWYNEQFF. CDR3 DNA sequence: TGTGCCAGCAGCGCATCGGGGGAGTGGTACAATGAGCAGTTCTTC. Based on the CDR3 plus reference TRBV9 and TRBJ2-1, the full variable domain is DSGVTQTPKHLITATGQRVTLRCSPRSGDLSVYWYQQSLDQGLQFLIQYYNGEERAKGNILERFSAQQFPDLHSELNLSSLELGDSALYFCASSASGEWYNEQFFGPGTRLTVL.

The chain has TRBV12-3 or TRBV12-4 and TRBJ2-1; 7 positions agree with TRBD2. V shed 7 bases, J shed 14 bases, and the junction held 8 bases outside the gene matches. This CDR3 is built from 11 residues. The CDR3 here is CASTSGLEEFF. Written as DNA, the CDR3 is TGTGCCAGCACCTCCGGACTAGAGGAGTTCTTC.

This chain connects TRBV18 to TRBJ2-3; D remains unclear. From germline, CDR1 is KGHSH and CDR2 LQKENI. The CDR3 runs 16 residues. V shed 6 bases and J shed 0 bases, with 16 bases lying between them. Written as DNA, the CDR3 is TGTGCCAGCTCTCCCCTGCAGGCCCCTAGCACAGATACGCAGTATTTT. Amino acid sequence: CASSPLQAPSTDTQYF. The entire variable domain, with the rest obtained from reference TRBV18 and TRBJ2-3, is as follows: NAGVMQNPRHLVRRRGQEARLRCSPMKGHSHVYWYRQLPEEGLKFMVYLQKENIIDESGMPKERFSAEFPKEGPSILRIQQVVRGDSAAYFCASSPLQAPSTDTQYFGPGTRLTVL.

The chain joins TRBV3-1 (or the pseudogene TRBV3-2) to TRBJ2-1; perhaps TRBD2 as D (6 bases). The V gene's germline CDR1 is LGHDT and CDR2 YNNKEL (reference sequence). V gave up 0 bases and J gave up 9 bases, with 15 bases separating them. This CDR3 comprises 15 residues. This chain's CDR3 is CASSQDPRGGGEQFF. The CDR3 DNA reads as TGTGCCAGCAGCCAAGATCCCCGGGGAGGCGGTGAGCAGTTCTTC.

J is TRBJ2-3 and V is TRBV11-2; 7 bases align to TRBD2. J was trimmed by 1 base and V by 4 bases; bases with no gene match: 8. The V gene's germline CDR1 is SGHAT and CDR2 FQNNGV. This CDR3 contains 16 residues. CDR3: CASSSQAGVRTDTQYF. CDR3 DNA sequence: TGTGCCAGCAGCTCCCAGGCGGGGGTACGCACAGATACGCAGTATTTT.

This clone appeared a single time. CDR3 bases: TGTGCCAGCAGCTTGGGCGGGACAGGGGGCGATGAAGCTTTCTTT. The encoded protein is CASSLGGTGGDEAFF. The chain couples TRBV11-3 to TRBJ1-1; TRBD1 aligns across 12 bases. The V gene end was trimmed by 3 bases and the J gene end by 7 bases; junction bases not matched to a gene: 6. The CDR3 has 15 residues. Per germline, CDR1 SGHNT and CDR2 YENEEA.

V usage is TRBV7-9 and J usage is TRBJ2-3; TRBD2 agrees at 8 bases. With V trimmed by 2 bases and J by 0 bases, 1 base remained unmatched. The CDR3 sequence is 15 residues long. Germline V CDR1 and CDR2: SEHNR, FQNEAQ (reference sequence). CDR3 DNA sequence: TGTGCCAGCAGCTTAAAGCGGGGGAGCACAGATACGCAGTATTTT. This translates into CASSLKRGSTDTQYF. Looking up the rest from reference TRBV7-9 and TRBJ2-3 gives the full variable domain: DTGVSQNPRHKITKRGQNVTFRCDPISEHNRLYWYRQTLGQGPEFLTYFQNEAQLEKSRLLSDRFSAERPKGSFSTLEIQRTEQGDSAMYLCASSLKRGSTDTQYFGPGTRLTVL.

The chain employs TRBV27 and TRBJ2-6, with D perhaps TRBD1 (6 bases). V lost 5 bases, J lost 0 bases, and 20 bases lay in between. This CDR3 contains 19 residues. Looked up from germline, CDR1 is MNHEY and CDR2 is SMNVEV (reference sequence). CDR3 protein: CASSNLTGRGYSGANVLTF. CDR3 bases: TGTGCCAGCAGTAACCTTACAGGGAGAGGTTACTCTGGGGCCAACGTCCTGACTTTC.

This clone was seen only once. V gene TRBV9 combines with J gene TRBJ2-5; TRBD1 matches at 7 bases. The CDR3 covers 14 residues. Looked up from germline, CDR1 is SGDLS and CDR2 is YYNGEE. The J segment lost 5 bases and the V segment lost 0 bases, leaving 4 bases of the junction unmatched. The CDR3: CASSVGGRGETQYF. CDR3 DNA sequence: TGTGCCAGCAGCGTAGGAGGCAGGGGGGAGACCCAGTACTTC.

The chain couples TRBV5-1 to TRBJ1-2, with 7 bases aligning to TRBD1. Germline lookup yields CDR1 SGHRS and CDR2 YFSETQ. The CDR3 has 14 residues. The junction had 8 bases not matched to a gene; V was cut back by 3 bases and J by 6 bases. Here the CDR3 reads CASSYTGDGDGYTF. For the CDR3, the DNA is TGCGCCAGCAGCTATACAGGGGATGGCGATGGCTACACCTTC.

V and J are TRBV7-2 and TRBJ2-1, with 7 bases aligning to TRBD1. Looked up from germline, CDR1 is SGHTA and CDR2 is FQGNSA. The ends lost 5 bases at V and 9 bases at J; junction bases unmatched: 7. CDR3 size: 13 residues. The CDR3 spells CASSTRQGSEQFF. DNA for the CDR3: TGTGCCAGCAGCACCCGACAGGGAAGTGAGCAGTTCTTC.

J is TRBJ2-7 and V is TRBV10-2, with 8 bases identical to TRBD1. Trimming removed 2 bases from V and 0 bases from J; junction bases left unmatched: 6. The length of the CDR3 is 16 residues. CDR1 and CDR2 from the germline V gene are WSHSY and SAAADI. The CDR3 loop is CASSEPRTGSSYEQYF. CDR3 nucleotides: TGCGCCAGCAGTGAGCCTAGGACAGGGAGCTCCTACGAGCAGTACTTC.

The CDR3 DNA follows: TGTGCCAGCAGGATCGTAGGGCAGGGGAGGAACACTGAAGCTTTCTTT. This encodes CASRIVGQGRNTEAFF. This sequence joins TRBV27 and TRBJ1-1; tentative D call: TRBD1 (6 bases). Germline lookup yields CDR1 MNHEY and CDR2 SMNVEV (reference sequence). CDR3 length: 16 amino acids. V was pared by 6 bases and J by 1 base, with 18 bases between.

This clone was seen a few times. The chain carries TRBV28 and TRBJ1-1, with D perhaps TRBD1 (6 bases). This CDR3 spans 12 amino acids. The V end lost 4 bases, the J end lost 5 bases, and 8 bases lay between the germline ends. Looked up from germline, CDR1 is MDHEN and CDR2 is SYDVKM. The DNA of the CDR3 is TGTGCCAGCAGTTCCAGGGGAACTGAAGCTTTCTTT. Translating gives CASSSRGTEAFF.

Notes on this clone: The sample contains more than one DNA sequence encoding this CDR3. The V call is TRBV10-3, the J call TRBJ1-1; D ambiguous. Germline loops: CDR1 ENHRY, CDR2 SYGVKD. The CDR3 loop spans 13 amino acids. Between the trimmed V and J ends, which lost 4 bases and 0 bases, there was a span of 6 bases. This chain's CDR3 is CAISVSMNTEAFF. CDR3 coding DNA: TGTGCCATCAGTGTTTCCATGAACACTGAAGCTTTCTTT.

The V gene is TRBV5-6, the J gene TRBJ1-1; D is ambiguous. CDR3 length equals 13 residues. Germline CDR1 SGHDT, CDR2 YYEEEE. Trimming pared 0 bases from V and 1 base from J, leaving 4 bases between. The CDR3, as DNA: TGTGCCAGCAGCTTGGACAGGAACACTGAAGCTTTCTTT. Its protein product is CASSLDRNTEAFF.